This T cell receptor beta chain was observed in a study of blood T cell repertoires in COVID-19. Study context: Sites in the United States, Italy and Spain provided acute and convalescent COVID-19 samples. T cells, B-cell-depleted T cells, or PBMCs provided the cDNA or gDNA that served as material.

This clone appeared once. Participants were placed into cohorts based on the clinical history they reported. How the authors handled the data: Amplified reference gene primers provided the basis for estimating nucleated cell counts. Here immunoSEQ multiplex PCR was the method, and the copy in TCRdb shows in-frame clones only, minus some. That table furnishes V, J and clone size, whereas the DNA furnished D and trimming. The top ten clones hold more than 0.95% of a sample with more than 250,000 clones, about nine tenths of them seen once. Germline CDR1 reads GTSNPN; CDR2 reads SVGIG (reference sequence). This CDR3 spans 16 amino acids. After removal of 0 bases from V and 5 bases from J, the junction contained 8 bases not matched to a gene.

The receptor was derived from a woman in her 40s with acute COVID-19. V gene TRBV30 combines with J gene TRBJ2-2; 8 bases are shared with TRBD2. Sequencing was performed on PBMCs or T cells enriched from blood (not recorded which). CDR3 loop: CAWSVFSGEGTGELFF. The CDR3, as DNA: TGTGCCTGGAGTGTGTTTAGCGGGGAGGGAACCGGGGAGCTGTTTTTT.